The 16 T cell receptor beta chains in this list originate from one sample, sequenced in a study of shared clonotypes between healthy human individuals (dated by TCRdb to 2020 to 2022). CD8 naive samples consisted of CD45RO-negative cells that were positively selected for CCR7, yielding a CD45RA+CCR7+ population without TemRA cells. Library construction relied on the immunoSEQ multiplex PCR assay. TCRdb's version of the immuneACCESS table is confined to in-frame rearrangements and falls short of the full clone set. An unresolved V gene accounts for under half of the shortfall where checked; the remainder is of unknown origin. Present in this sample are about 1,900,000 clones, less than 95% of which were seen just once. Of the sample, roughly 1.2% is held by the ten largest clones. The sequenced sample was naive CD8+ T cells sorted from blood. Read against the paper, the sample's cell subset or site label means: CD45RA+CCR7+. All receptors come from a man between 18 and 29 years old in good health.

CDR3 in amino acids: CASSFHPSGGVYEQYF. In DNA form, the CDR3 reads TGTGCCAGCAGCTTCCATCCTAGCGGGGGGGTCTACGAGCAGTACTTC. This sequence joins TRBV5-4 and TRBJ2-7; TRBD2 matches at 12 bases. The CDR3 is 16 amino acids. The germline V gene encodes CDR1 SGHNT and CDR2 YYREEE (reference sequence). Trimming removed 2 bases from V and 3 bases from J; junction bases left unmatched: 6.

V and J are TRBV14 and TRBJ2-5; D uncertain. The CDR3 has 15 residues. The V gene's germline CDR1 is SGHDN and CDR2 FVKESK. Trimming cost V 3 bases and J 4 bases, with 15 bases left between them. CDR3 amino acids: CASSHGRLGVETQYF. For the CDR3, the DNA is TGTGCCAGCAGCCATGGACGGCTTGGGGTAGAGACCCAGTACTTC.

This clone was seen a handful of times. V and J are TRBV10-3 and TRBJ2-1; a possible D gene is TRBD1 (5 bases). The CDR3 loop spans 15 amino acids. Trimming took 6 bases from V and 8 from J, leaving 20 bases between them. CDR1 ENHRY and CDR2 SYGVKD come from the germline V gene. The CDR3 sequence is CAISPSGPTLDEQFF. The CDR3 region has the DNA TGTGCCATCAGCCCATCAGGGCCCACTTTGGATGAGCAGTTCTTC.

CDR3 residues: CASSQVGSGTPGELFF. Here the CDR3 DNA reads TGCGCCAGCAGCCAAGTAGGGTCCGGCACCCCCGGGGAGCTGTTTTTT. This chain connects TRBV4-1 to TRBJ2-2, with unresolved D. Per the germline V gene, CDR1 is MGHRA and CDR2 is YSYEKL. The CDR3 extends over 16 amino acids. V lost 1 base to trimming and J lost 6 bases, with 15 bases between them.

Here the CDR3 DNA reads TGTGCCAGCAGCTTAGGGGAGTACGGGAGTACCTACGAGCAGTACTTC. Translated: CASSLGEYGSTYEQYF. The chain uses TRBV7-8 and TRBJ2-7; possibly TRBD2 for D (6 bases). Germline V gene sequence: CDR1 SGHVS, CDR2 FQNEAQ. V was trimmed by 1 base and J by 2 bases, leaving 15 bases between them. The CDR3 covers 16 residues.

The chain recombines TRBV28 with TRBJ1-2; weak D call: TRBD1 (6 bases). Germline loops: CDR1 MDHEN, CDR2 SYDVKM. Deletions cut 5 bases from V and 4 bases from J, with 14 bases between. The CDR3 loop spans 14 amino acids. CDR3 loop: CASSNRVLGYGYTF. CDR3 in DNA: TGTGCCAGCAGTAACAGGGTTCTTGGCTATGGCTACACCTTC.

The chain combines TRBV6-5 with TRBJ2-7; 7 bases align to TRBD2. Germline V CDR1 and CDR2: MNHEY, SVGAGI. V was pared by 0 bases and J by 2 bases, with 7 bases of the junction left unmatched. The CDR3 is made up of 16 amino acids. The CDR3 here is CASSYSASGVTYEQYF. The CDR3 DNA follows: TGTGCCAGCAGTTACTCGGCGAGCGGGGTTACCTACGAGCAGTACTTC.

The V gene is TRBV19, the J gene TRBJ2-7, with no clear D. Deletions cut 0 bases from V and 2 bases from J, with 8 bases between. Germline V gene data show CDR1 as LNHDA and CDR2 as SQIVND (reference sequence). This CDR3 contains 14 residues. CDR3 nucleotide sequence: TGTGCCAGTAGTATAGACGCCGGAGCCTACGAGCAGTACTTC. It encodes CASSIDAGAYEQYF.

This sequence joins TRBV5-1 and TRBJ2-3, with D hard to call. Trimming left V 3 bases short and J 2 bases short, with 7 bases between. The CDR3 sequence is 13 residues long. Germline CDR1 and CDR2: SGHRS and YFSETQ. CDR3 coding DNA: TGCGCCAGCAGCTCCCCTGTCACAGATACGCAGTATTTT. Translation: CASSSPVTDTQYF.

The chain couples TRBV6-1 to TRBJ2-7; D gene unclear. The CDR3 is made up of 13 amino acids. The ends were cut back, 0 bases at V and 5 bases at J, with 8 bases in the middle. The germline gives CDR1 MNHNS, CDR2 SASEGT. The CDR3 here is CASSEAEGDEQYF. In DNA form, the CDR3 reads TGTGCCAGCAGTGAAGCCGAAGGCGACGAGCAGTACTTC.

The chain uses TRBV28 and TRBJ2-1; D assignment may be TRBD1 or TRBD2 (5 bases each). CDR1 and CDR2 (germline): MDHEN, SYDVKM. With 5 bases removed from V and 5 bases from J, the gap between germline ends came to 16 bases. There are 15 residues in the CDR3. CDR3 nucleotide sequence: TGTGCCAGCAGTCATACTGAACGGGGCAACAATGAGCAGTTCTTC. This translates into CASSHTERGNNEQFF.

The rearrangement joins TRBV4-3 to TRBJ2-5, with 9 bases lining up with TRBD1. CDR1 is LGHNA and CDR2 is YSLEER in the germline V gene. The V segment lost 0 bases and the J segment 4 bases; nucleotides outside the gene matches: 9. CDR3 size: 17 residues. The CDR3 bases are TGCGCCAGCAGCCAAGATATAGGACAGGGGTTGGGAGAGACCCAGTACTTC. As protein: CASSQDIGQGLGETQYF.

This chain connects TRBV7-8 to TRBJ2-2; D is unresolved. Trimming took 2 bases from V and 2 from J, leaving 15 bases between them. The length of the CDR3 is 17 residues. The V gene's germline CDR1 is SGHVS and CDR2 FQNEAQ. CDR3 in amino acids: CASSLNFGVLNTGELFF. The CDR3 coding sequence is TGTGCCAGCAGCTTAAATTTTGGGGTTCTAAACACCGGGGAGCTGTTTTTT. Together with reference TRBV7-8 and TRBJ2-2, the CDR3 gives the full variable domain: GAGVSQSPRYKVAKRGQDVALRCDPISGHVSLFWYQQALGQGPEFLTYFQNEAQLDKSGLPSDRFFAERPEGSVSTLKIQRTQQEDSAVYLCASSLNFGVLNTGELFFGEGSRLTVL.

The chain uses TRBV29-1 and TRBJ1-2, with D hard to call. The CDR3 covers 12 residues. The V end lost 3 bases, the J end lost 2 bases, and 7 bases lay between the germline ends. Germline-derived CDR1 and CDR2 are SQVTM and ANQGSEA. The CDR3 region has the DNA TGCAGCGTTGATAGAGGGAACTATGGCTACACCTTC. It is translated as CSVDRGNYGYTF.

This clone was found once. This chain uses TRBV30 with TRBJ2-1; no definite D call. The CDR3 runs to 12 residues. Germline V gene lookup returns CDR1 GTSNPN and CDR2 SVGIG (reference sequence). With 4 bases removed from V and 8 bases from J, the gap between germline ends came to 12 bases. The CDR3 is CAWTTSGYEQFF. The CDR3 coding sequence is TGTGCCTGGACTACTTCCGGATATGAGCAGTTCTTC.

The chain uses TRBV7-9 and TRBJ1-6; tentatively, D is TRBD1 (6 bases). The length of the CDR3 is 16 residues. CDR1 is SEHNR and CDR2 is FQNEAQ in the germline V gene (reference sequence). V was shortened by 3 bases and J by 0 bases, with 9 bases between the two germline ends. For the CDR3, the DNA is TGTGCCAGCAGCTTTAGACAGGACTCCTATAATTCACCCCTCCACTTT. Residues: CASSFRQDSYNSPLHF.